The text below deals with one T cell receptor (beta chain). This specimen belongs to a study of blood T cell repertoires in COVID-19. Study-level information: The origin of the acute and convalescent COVID-19 samples was the United States, Italy and Spain. T cells, B-cell-depleted T cells, or PBMCs supplied cDNA or gDNA.

Followed longitudinally, the Seattle patients had been enrolled during active infection. Methods used by the authors: Nucleated cell counts were estimated from reference gene primer amplification. Clones were read by immunoSEQ multiplex PCR, and TCRdb kept only the in-frame ones, dropping some. V, J and clone size are taken as reported in that table, and D and trimming were inferred from the DNA itself. The sample comprises 500,000 to 600,000 clones, approximately 88% of which are singletons, and under 8.5% rests with the top ten. The CDR3 is made up of 12 amino acids. CDR1 SGDLS and CDR2 YYNGEE come from the germline V gene. The V gene lost 5 bases and the J gene lost 6 bases, with 8 bases spanning the gap.

This receptor was obtained from a woman aged 50 to 60 with COVID-19, enrolled during active disease. The sequenced sample consisted of peripheral blood. The chain couples TRBV9 to TRBJ2-2; no firm D call. CDR3 region: CASSEIPGELFF. CDR3 coding DNA: TGTGCCAGCAGTGAGATACCCGGGGAGCTGTTTTTT.